The 10 T cell receptor beta chains listed next were all sequenced from one sample in a study of cytomegalovirus exposure and HLA in healthy donors. 13 Jbeta primers and 60 Vbeta primers were used for the PCR. The assay was immunoSEQ multiplex PCR, and TCRdb's table has in-frame clones only and misses some. The data show over 200,000 clones, around 80% seen once. Sample: PBMCs. These receptors all come from a male donor in good health and CMV-seronegative.

This sequence joins TRBV19 and TRBJ2-2, with 8 bases matching TRBD1. Germline trimming cut 5 bases from V and 6 bases from J; bases unmatched to any gene: 5. The CDR3 length is 14 residues. Looked up from germline, CDR1 is LNHDA and CDR2 is SQIVND (reference sequence). The DNA of the CDR3 is TGTGCCAGTAGTGGTGCAGGGGGCGCCGGGGAGCTGTTTTTT. Its translation is CASSGAGGAGELFF.

The CDR3, as DNA: TGTGCCAGCAGCCAAGGTCAGGGATACAATCAGCCCCAGCATTTT. This translates into CASSQGQGYNQPQHF. The J gene is TRBJ1-5, the V gene TRBV14; D possibly corresponds to TRBD1 (5 bases). Germline V gene sequence: CDR1 SGHDN, CDR2 FVKESK. There are 15 residues in the CDR3. Between the trimmed V and J ends, which lost 1 base and 3 bases, there was a span of 10 bases.

This sequence joins TRBV5-1 and TRBJ1-1; D gene ambiguous. CDR3 length: 14 residues. Trimming cost V 0 bases and J 7 bases, with 13 bases left between them. From germline, CDR1 is SGHRS and CDR2 YFSETQ. CDR3 protein: CASSLEMEVGEAFF. Here the CDR3 DNA reads TGCGCCAGCAGCTTGGAGATGGAGGTTGGTGAAGCTTTCTTT.

V gene TRBV11-2 combines with J gene TRBJ2-5, with a possible D match to TRBD2 (7 bases). Trimming left V 5 bases short and J 5 bases short, with 24 bases between. Germline V gene lookup returns CDR1 SGHAT and CDR2 FQNNGV. The CDR3 consists of 17 residues. The CDR3 nucleotides are TGTGCCAGCAGCCCCTGGAAGGCTAGCGGAGGGGGGGAGACCCAGTACTTC. The encoded protein is CASSPWKASGGGETQYF.

V usage is TRBV7-2 and J usage is TRBJ2-2, with 13 bases identical to TRBD2. Trimming took 5 bases from V and 6 from J; bases not matched to a gene: 9. The CDR3 has 17 residues. Germline assignment: CDR1 SGHTA and CDR2 FQGNSA. This chain's CDR3 is CASSLTGLAGKAGELFF. In nucleotides, the CDR3 is TGTGCCAGCAGCCTCACGGGACTAGCGGGAAAAGCCGGGGAGCTGTTTTTT. Variable domain in full (rest from reference TRBV7-2 and TRBJ2-2): GAGVSQSPSNKVTEKGKDVELRCDPISGHTALYWYRQSLGQGLEFLIYFQGNSAPDKSGLPSDRFSAERTGGSVSTLTIQRTQQEDSAVYLCASSLTGLAGKAGELFFGEGSRLTVL.

The gene calls are TRBV18 and TRBJ2-5, with TRBD1 identical over 7 bases. The CDR3 totals 14 residues. J lost 1 base, V lost 5 bases, and 4 bases had no gene match. Germline lookup yields CDR1 KGHSH and CDR2 LQKENI. CDR3 sequence reads: CASSARTGQETQYF. For the CDR3, the DNA is TGTGCCAGCTCAGCCAGGACAGGCCAAGAGACCCAGTACTTC.

J is TRBJ2-1 and V is TRBV11-3; D possibly corresponds to TRBD2 (5 bases). Looked up from germline, CDR1 is SGHNT and CDR2 is YENEEA. The CDR3 totals 15 residues. V was pared by 1 base and J by 4 bases, with 11 bases between. For the CDR3, the DNA is TGTGCCAGCAGCTTAGCCGGGAACCGTTACAATGAGCAGTTCTTC. Its translation is CASSLAGNRYNEQFF.

The V gene is TRBV25-1, the J gene TRBJ2-7; 10 bases fit TRBD2. This CDR3 comprises 13 residues. Trimming took 6 bases from V and 2 from J; bases not matched to a gene: 1. The germline V gene encodes CDR1 MGHDK and CDR2 SYGVNS. CDR3 nucleotide sequence: TGTGCCAGCAGCCTAGCGGGAGCCTACGAGCAGTACTTC. It codes for CASSLAGAYEQYF.

The chain links TRBV6-8 to TRBJ2-7; no clear D gene. This CDR3 is 11 amino acids long. CDR1 and CDR2 from the germline V gene are MNHGY and SAAAGT. V was cut by 6 bases and J by 2 bases, with 5 bases left in between. In nucleotides, the CDR3 is TGTGCCAGCAGACTCCCCTACGAGCAGTACTTC. Protein: CASRLPYEQYF.

V gene TRBV5-4 combines with J gene TRBJ2-1; no firm D call. The ends were cut back, 4 bases at V and 4 bases at J, with 12 bases in the middle. This CDR3 spans 14 amino acids. Germline V gene lookup returns CDR1 SGHNT and CDR2 YYREEE (reference sequence). CDR3 DNA sequence: TGTGCCAGCAGCCAGCAGACTGGATACAATGAGCAGTTCTTC. It encodes CASSQQTGYNEQFF.